Listed below are T cell receptor beta chains from one sample, sequenced in a study of T cells after posttransplantation cyclophosphamide. Profiling relied on immunoSEQ multiplex PCR, and the TCRdb table lists in-frame clones only, not all of them. The sample has 20,000 to 30,000 clones, none seen only once. The sequencing sample was made of PBMCs. The source of these receptors is a woman in her 50s in good health, CMV-negative, and a related stem cell transplant donor. CDR3s include the opening cysteine and the closing phenylalanine or tryptophan. D genes are given only for firm matches. The size entry is marked missing in some rows and otherwise reads once, few, many or a size class.

>TRBD1|TRBV14|many|TRBJ1-2
CASSQRRQGYGYTF
TGTGCCAGCAGCCAAAGGCGACAGGGCTATGGCTACACCTTC
>NA|TRBV10-3|many|TRBJ1-2
CAISQGDNYGYTF
TGTGCCATCAGCCAAGGGGATAACTATGGCTACACCTTC
>TRBD1|TRBV18|many|TRBJ2-7
CASSQFGTGTTYEQYF
TGTGCCAGCTCACAGTTTGGGACAGGGACTACCTACGAGCAGTACTTC
>NA|TRBV6-5|many|TRBJ2-6
CASSYVRSGANVLTF
TGTGCCAGCAGTTACGTCAGGTCTGGGGCCAACGTCCTGACTTTC
>NA|TRBV5-1|many|TRBJ1-2
CASSLEAGNYGYTF
TGCGCCAGCAGCTTGGAGGCAGGAAACTATGGCTACACCTTC
>NA|TRBV20-1|many|TRBJ2-7
CSALSGYEQYF
TGCAGTGCCCTTAGCGGCTACGAGCAGTACTTC
>TRBD1|TRBV5-1|many|TRBJ2-7
CASSFGTGNEQYF
TGCGCCAGCAGCTTCGGGACAGGTAACGAGCAGTACTTC
>TRBD1|TRBV19|many|TRBJ2-7
CASSRDSYEQYF
TGTGCCAGTAGCCGGGACAGTTACGAGCAGTACTTC
>NA|TRBV5-4|many|TRBJ1-1
CASSLEGRGNPEAFF
TGTGCCAGCAGCTTGGAAGGCAGGGGAAACCCTGAAGCTTTCTTT
>NA|TRBV6-1|NA|TRBJ1-1
CASTYGGGTEAFF
TGTGCCAGCACGTACGGGGGGGGCACTGAAGCTTTCTTT
>NA|TRBV6-5|few|TRBJ2-7
CASRQGIYEQYF
TGTGCCAGCAGACAGGGTATCTACGAGCAGTACTTC
>NA|TRBV27|many|TRBJ2-2
CASSPFATGELFF
TGTGCCAGCAGTCCTTTCGCGACCGGGGAGCTGTTTTTT
>NA|TRBV6-5|many|TRBJ2-1
CASSYTPSSYNEQFF
TGTGCCAGCAGTTACACCCCGAGCTCTTACAATGAGCAGTTCTTC
>NA|TRBV7-2|many|TRBJ2-7
CASSLSLASDYEQYF
TGTGCCAGCAGCTTATCTCTAGCTAGCGACTACGAGCAGTACTTC
>NA|TRBV7-3|many|TRBJ1-2
CASSPTPGGGYGYTF
TGTGCCAGCAGTCCTACCCCTGGGGGGGGCTATGGCTACACCTTC
>TRBD1|TRBV5-1|many|TRBJ1-2
CASSPEGQGSGYTF
TGCGCCAGCAGCCCCGAAGGACAGGGCTCGGGCTACACCTTC
>NA|TRBV5-1|many|TRBJ2-7
CASRPGVAPFYEQYF
TGCGCCAGCAGGCCCGGGGTAGCGCCATTCTACGAGCAGTACTTC
>TRBD2|TRBV5-1|many|TRBJ2-1
CASSLTSGALGEQFF
TGCGCCAGCAGTCTTACTAGCGGGGCTCTCGGTGAGCAGTTCTTC
>NA|TRBV6-1|medium-sized|TRBJ2-7
CASSAAGYEQYF
TGTGCCAGCAGTGCGGCGGGTTACGAGCAGTACTTC
>TRBD1|TRBV18|many|TRBJ2-5
CASSPPGQGRLETQYF
TGTGCCAGCTCACCCCCGGGACAGGGAAGATTGGAGACCCAGTACTTC
>NA|TRBV27|many|TRBJ2-7
CASSLGIWGSTYEQYF
TGTGCCAGCAGTTTAGGAATTTGGGGCAGTACCTACGAGCAGTACTTC
>NA|TRBV6-5|many|TRBJ1-2
CASSPGEGGIYTF
TGTGCCAGCAGTCCCGGGGAGGGGGGAATCTACACCTTC
>NA|TRBV7-3|many|TRBJ1-1
CASSSARGPAFF
TGTGCCAGCAGCTCCGCTAGGGGCCCGGCTTTCTTT
>TRBD2|TRBV7-9|many|TRBJ2-7
CASTSAGGYEQYF
TGTGCCAGCACCTCGGCGGGGGGATACGAGCAGTACTTC
>TRBD1|TRBV30|many|TRBJ2-1
CAWSVLGTGNEQFF
TGTGCCTGGAGTGTACTCGGGACAGGGAACGAGCAGTTCTTC
>NA|TRBV13|many|TRBJ1-3
CASSLGRGGNTIYF
TGTGCCAGCAGCTTAGGTAGAGGAGGAAACACCATATATTTT
>TRBD1|TRBV18|many|TRBJ1-2
CASSQSGTGTQDGYTF
TGTGCCAGCTCACAATCCGGGACAGGGACGCAGGATGGCTACACCTTC
>TRBD1|TRBV5-1|many|TRBJ2-7
CASTRTGGSPSYEQYF
TGCGCCAGCACCCGGACAGGGGGTTCCCCGTCCTACGAGCAGTACTTC
>TRBD1|TRBV2|many|TRBJ1-3
CASSVTGVGNTIYF
TGTGCCAGCAGTGTAACAGGGGTAGGAAACACCATATATTTT
>TRBD1|TRBV9|many|TRBJ2-3
CASSAQGADTQYF
TGTGCCAGCAGCGCTCAGGGGGCAGATACGCAGTATTTT
>TRBD1|TRBV7-9|many|TRBJ2-5
CASSNRQGVGETQYF
TGTGCCAGCAGCAACCGACAGGGGGTGGGGGAGACCCAGTACTTC
>NA|TRBV28|many|TRBJ1-5
CASSLTANNQPQHF
TGTGCCAGCAGTTTGACAGCGAACAATCAGCCCCAGCATTTT
>TRBD1|TRBV4-2|many|TRBJ1-2
CASSSLDRADYGYTF
TGTGCCAGCAGCTCCTTGGACAGGGCAGACTATGGCTACACCTTC
>TRBD1|TRBV9|many|TRBJ1-2
CASSVATGGQGNGYTF
TGTGCCAGCAGCGTAGCTACGGGAGGACAGGGGAATGGCTACACCTTC
>NA|TRBV5-1|many|TRBJ2-1
CASSLGGTSGNEQFF
TGCGCCAGCAGCTTGGGCGGGACGTCGGGAAATGAGCAGTTCTTC
>TRBD2|TRBV27|many|TRBJ2-2
CASSPRTSGNTGELFF
TGTGCCAGCAGTCCCCGGACTAGCGGGAACACCGGGGAGCTGTTTTTT
>TRBD2|TRBV10-3|many|TRBJ2-2
CAIRPGLADTGELFF
TGTGCCATCAGGCCGGGACTAGCCGACACCGGGGAGCTGTTTTTT
>TRBD2|TRBV11-3|many|TRBJ2-1
CASSLRREGFNEQFF
TGTGCCAGCAGCTTACGACGGGAGGGCTTTAATGAGCAGTTCTTC
>NA|TRBV5-1|many|TRBJ2-2
CASSILASDTGELFF
TGCGCCAGCAGCATACTCGCCTCGGACACCGGGGAGCTGTTTTTT
>NA|TRBV7-2|many|TRBJ1-2
CASSQMDSYYTF
TGTGCCAGCAGCCAGATGGACAGTTACTACACCTTC
>NA|TRBV4-1|many|TRBJ2-7
CASSQGVSGRYEQYF
TGCGCCAGCAGCCAAGGAGTCTCAGGTCGGTACGAGCAGTACTTC
>NA|TRBV27|many|TRBJ2-2
CASSLPTGELFF
TGTGCCAGCAGTTTACCAACCGGGGAGCTGTTTTTT
>TRBD2|TRBV28|many|TRBJ2-2
CAGSPEGGRANTGELFF
TGTGCCGGAAGCCCTGAGGGCGGGAGGGCTAACACCGGGGAGCTGTTTTTT
>NA|TRBV19|many|TRBJ2-2
CASSIRTQGGTGELFF
TGTGCCAGTAGTATACGGACGCAGGGGGGAACCGGGGAGCTGTTTTTT
>NA|TRBV5-4|many|TRBJ2-4
CASSPASGGVAKNIQYF
TGTGCCAGCAGCCCAGCCAGCGGAGGGGTAGCCAAAAACATTCAGTACTTC
>NA|TRBV6-4|many|TRBJ2-4
CASSRAGGHIQYF
TGTGCCAGCAGTAGGGCAGGCGGGCACATTCAGTACTTC
>NA|TRBV5-8|many|TRBJ2-7
CASSSGFSTHEQYF
TGTGCCAGCAGCTCAGGGTTTAGTACGCACGAGCAGTACTTC
>TRBD1|TRBV6-5|few|TRBJ1-1
CASCDVQGSTEAFF
TGTGCCAGCTGCGATGTACAGGGGAGCACTGAAGCTTTCTTT
>TRBD1|TRBV4-1|many|TRBJ2-2
CASSPRTGGITGELFF
TGCGCCAGCAGCCCTAGGACAGGGGGCATCACCGGGGAGCTGTTTTTT
>NA|TRBV19|many|TRBJ1-6
CASSFGSSYNSPLHF
TGTGCCAGTAGTTTCGGTAGCTCCTATAATTCACCCCTCCACTTT
>TRBD1|TRBV19|many|TRBJ2-3
CATQDRGGTDTQYF
TGTGCCACCCAGGACAGGGGAGGCACAGATACGCAGTATTTT
>TRBD2|TRBV10-2|many|TRBJ2-1
CASSPTSAEYNEQFF
TGCGCCAGCAGTCCGACTAGCGCAGAATACAATGAGCAGTTCTTC
>NA|TRBV11-2|many|TRBJ2-5
CASSIGHFQETQYF
TGTGCCAGCAGCATCGGACACTTCCAAGAGACCCAGTACTTC